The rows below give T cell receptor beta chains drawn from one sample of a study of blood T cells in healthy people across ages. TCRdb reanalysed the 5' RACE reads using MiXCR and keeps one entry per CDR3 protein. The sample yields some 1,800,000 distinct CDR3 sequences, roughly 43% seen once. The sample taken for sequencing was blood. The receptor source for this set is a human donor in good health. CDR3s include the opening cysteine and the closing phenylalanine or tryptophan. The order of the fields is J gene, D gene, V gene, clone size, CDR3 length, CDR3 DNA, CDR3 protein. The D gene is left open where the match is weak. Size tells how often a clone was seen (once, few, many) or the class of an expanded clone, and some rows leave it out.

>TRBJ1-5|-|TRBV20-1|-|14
TGCAGTGCTCTGGGTCGGCAACCGAATCAGCCCCAGCATTTT
CSALGRQPNQPQHF
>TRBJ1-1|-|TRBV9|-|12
TGTGCCAGCAGCTCCGAAGGTACTGAAGCTTTCTTT
CASSSEGTEAFF
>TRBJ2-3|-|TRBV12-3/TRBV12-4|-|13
TGTGCCAGCAGCTCCTCTCGGGCATATACGCAGTATTTT
CASSSSRAYTQYF
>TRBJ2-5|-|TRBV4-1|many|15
TGCGCCAGCAGCCAAGGTGGGGATCCCGGGGAGACCCAGTACTTC
CASSQGGDPGETQYF
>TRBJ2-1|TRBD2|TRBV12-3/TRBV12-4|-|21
TGTGCCAGCAGCCAGCCCGGGATGGGTAGCGGGGCCCCTAGCTCCTACAATGAGCAGTTCTTC
CASSQPGMGSGAPSSYNEQFF
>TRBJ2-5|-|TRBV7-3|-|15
TGTGCCAGCAGCTTAATGGCCTCGCCCTGGGAGACCCAGTACTTC
CASSLMASPWETQYF
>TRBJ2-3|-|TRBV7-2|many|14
TGTGCCAGCAGCTCCCGGACTAGCACAGATACGCAGTATTTT
CASSSRTSTDTQYF
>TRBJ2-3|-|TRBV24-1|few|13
TGTGCCACCAGTGACCTGGGATCTTATACGCAGTATTTT
CATSDLGSYTQYF
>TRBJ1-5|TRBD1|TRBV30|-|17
TGTGCCTTGTCCTCAGGGAGGCACAGGGGGAGCAATCAGCCCCAGCATTTT
CALSSGRHRGSNQPQHF
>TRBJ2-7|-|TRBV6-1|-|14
TGTGCCAGCACTTCCGTGTGGGGTCGGGTTGAGCAGTACTTC
CASTSVWGRVEQYF
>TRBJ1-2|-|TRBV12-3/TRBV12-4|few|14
TGTGCCAGCAGTTTGTGGGGATACGACTATGGCTACACCTTC
CASSLWGYDYGYTF
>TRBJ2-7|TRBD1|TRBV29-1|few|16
TGCAGCGTCTCCCTCGCGACAGGGGAAAATCCCTACGAGCAGTACTTC
CSVSLATGENPYEQYF
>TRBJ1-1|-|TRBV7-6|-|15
TGTGCCAGCAGCCCCCCGGGTATAGCGAACACTGAAGCTTTCTTT
CASSPPGIANTEAFF
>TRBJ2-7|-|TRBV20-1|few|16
TGCAGTGCTAGCCTCCGATCCCAGGGACCCTCCTACGAGCAGTACTTC
CSASLRSQGPSYEQYF
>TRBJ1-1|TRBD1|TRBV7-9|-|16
TGTGCCAGCAGCCTACGGACAGGGCTGTTGTTCACTGAAGCTTTCTTT
CASSLRTGLLFTEAFF
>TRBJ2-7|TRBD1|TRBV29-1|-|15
TGCAGCGTCCAGAGCACAGGGGAAGTTTCCTACGAGCAGTACTTC
CSVQSTGEVSYEQYF
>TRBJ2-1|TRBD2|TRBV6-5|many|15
TGTGCCAGCACCTCTAGCGGGGGAACCTACAATGAGCAGTTCTTC
CASTSSGGTYNEQFF
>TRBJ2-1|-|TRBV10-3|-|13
TGTGCCGTCAGTGAATGGGACGGCAATGAGCAGTTCTTC
CAVSEWDGNEQFF
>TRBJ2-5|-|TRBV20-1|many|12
TGCAGTGCTAGATTTTCCCAAGAGACCCAGTACTTC
CSARFSQETQYF
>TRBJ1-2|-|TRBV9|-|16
TGTGCCAGCAGCCCCGCCGGGGTGGGAGGGGACTATGGCTACACCTTC
CASSPAGVGGDYGYTF
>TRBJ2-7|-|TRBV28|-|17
TGTGCCAGCAGTTTAATTCCACAGGAAGATCCTTACAATGAGCAGTACTTC
CASSLIPQEDPYNEQYF
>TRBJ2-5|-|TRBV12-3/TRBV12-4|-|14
TGTGCCAGCAGCCAGGACCCCAGGCAAGAGACCCAGTACTTC
CASSQDPRQETQYF
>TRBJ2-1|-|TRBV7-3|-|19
TGTGCCAGCAGCTTAACAGGAGCCTTCTCCGGGACTCCCTACAATGAGCAGTTCTTC
CASSLTGAFSGTPYNEQFF
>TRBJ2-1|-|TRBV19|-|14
TGTGCCAGTACATCAGACAGAGATCTGAATGAGCAGTTCTTC
CASTSDRDLNEQFF
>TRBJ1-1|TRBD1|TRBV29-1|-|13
TGCAGCGTTGGGGTTGGACAGGGGACTGAAGCTTTCTTT
CSVGVGQGTEAFF
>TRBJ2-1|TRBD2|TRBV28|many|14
TGTGCCAGCAGTCTACGGGGGGGGCTAAATGAGCAGTTCTTC
CASSLRGGLNEQFF
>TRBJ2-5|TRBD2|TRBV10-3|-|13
TGTGCCACAGTAGCGGGGGAACGAGAGACCCAGTACTTC
CATVAGERETQYF
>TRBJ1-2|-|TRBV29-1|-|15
TGCAGCGTTTCTAGGGAAATCAGGGGAGATGGTGGCTACATCTTC
CSVSREIRGDGGYIF
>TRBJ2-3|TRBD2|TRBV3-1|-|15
TGTGCCAGCAACAAAGCGGGGGGGAGCACAGATACGCAGTATTTT
CASNKAGGSTDTQYF
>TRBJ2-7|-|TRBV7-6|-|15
TGTGCCAGCAGCCCATCATGGACGGCGTCCTACGAGCAGTACTTC
CASSPSWTASYEQYF
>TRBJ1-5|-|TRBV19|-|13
TGTGCCAGTACCAGGGGAGTTGCTCAGCCCCAGCATTTT
CASTRGVAQPQHF
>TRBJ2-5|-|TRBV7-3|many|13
TGTGCCAGCAGCTTAAGCGTAGGCGAGACCCAGTACTTC
CASSLSVGETQYF
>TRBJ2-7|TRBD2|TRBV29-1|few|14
TGCAGCGTTGAAGTCGGACTAGCTGGGTACGAGCAGTACTTC
CSVEVGLAGYEQYF
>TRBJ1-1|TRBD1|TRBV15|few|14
TGTGCCACCAGCAGAGGTAGGGACAGGGTCGAAGCTTTCTTT
CATSRGRDRVEAFF
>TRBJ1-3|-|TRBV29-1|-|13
TGCAGCGGCCAGGTAGTCTCTGGAAACACCATATATTTT
CSGQVVSGNTIYF
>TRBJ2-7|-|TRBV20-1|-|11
TGCAGTGCTAGGAGGCTAAACGAGCAGTACTTC
CSARRLNEQYF
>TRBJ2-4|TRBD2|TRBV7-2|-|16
TGTGCCAGCAGCTTAATGGCGGGGGGCACCAAAAACATTCAGTACTTC
CASSLMAGGTKNIQYF
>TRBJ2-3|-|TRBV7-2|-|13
TGTGCCAGCAGCCTAAACCAATGGAATACGCAGTATTTT
CASSLNQWNTQYF
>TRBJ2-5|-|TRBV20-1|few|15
TGCAGTGCTAGAGATAATAGGGGAGGTTTAGAGACCCAGTACTTC
CSARDNRGGLETQYF
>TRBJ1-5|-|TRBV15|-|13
TGTGCCAGCGCTTGGGGGATCAATCAGCCCCAGCATTTT
CASAWGINQPQHF
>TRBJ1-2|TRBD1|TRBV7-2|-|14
TGTGCCAGCAGCACAACCGGGACAGGGTATGGCTACACCTTC
CASSTTGTGYGYTF
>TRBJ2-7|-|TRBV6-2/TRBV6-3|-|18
TGTGCCAGCAGTTACTCGATCCCGAGCGACAGGCGCTACTACGAGCAGTACTTC
CASSYSIPSDRRYYEQYF
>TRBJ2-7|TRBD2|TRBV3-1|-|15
TGTGCCAGCAGCCAAGAGGGAAGGGAGGGGTACGAGCAGTACTTC
CASSQEGREGYEQYF
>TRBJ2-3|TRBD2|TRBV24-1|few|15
TGTGCCACCAGTGATCGGCGGGGGGCAGGGGATACGCAGTATTTT
CATSDRRGAGDTQYF
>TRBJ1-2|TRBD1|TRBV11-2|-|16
TGTGCCAGCAGCTACGGGACAGGGGATTTACTTGACGGCTACACCTTC
CASSYGTGDLLDGYTF
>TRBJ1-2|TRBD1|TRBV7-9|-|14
TGTGCCAGCAGCCAACAGGGGTTGGACTATGGCTACACCTTC
CASSQQGLDYGYTF
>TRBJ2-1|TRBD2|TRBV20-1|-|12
TGCAGTGGCGAGCGGGAGTACAATGAGCAGTTCTTC
CSGEREYNEQFF
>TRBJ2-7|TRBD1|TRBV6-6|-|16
TGTGCCAGCAGTTACTTTTGGGACAGGGGAGACTACGAGCAGTACTTC
CASSYFWDRGDYEQYF
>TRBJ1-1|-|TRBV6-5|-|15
TGTGCCAGCAGTTACTCCTTAAGGGAGAACACTGAAGCTTTCTTT
CASSYSLRENTEAFF
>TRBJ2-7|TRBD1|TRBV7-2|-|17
TGTGCCAGCAGCCTACGAACAGGGGCCGCAGGTACCTGCGAGCAGTACTTC
CASSLRTGAAGTCEQYF
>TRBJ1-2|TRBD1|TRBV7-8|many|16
TGTGCCAGCAGTTTAGAAGGGGGACAGGGGCACTATGGCTACACCTTC
CASSLEGGQGHYGYTF
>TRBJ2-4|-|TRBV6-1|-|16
TGTGCCAGCAGTGAATCAGCATTCTCCGGGAAAAACATTCAGTACTTC
CASSESAFSGKNIQYF
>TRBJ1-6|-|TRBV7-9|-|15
TGTGCCAGCAGCCGGGTCTTACCCAGTAATTCACCCCTCCACTTT
CASSRVLPSNSPLHF
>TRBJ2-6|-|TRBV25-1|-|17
TGTGCCAGCAGTGAGTGGGGAATCCCCTCTGGGGCCAACGTCCTGACTTTC
CASSEWGIPSGANVLTF
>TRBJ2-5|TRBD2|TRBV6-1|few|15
TGTGCCAGCAGTGAATGGCAGCGGGGGGCGGAGGAGCAGTACTTC
CASSEWQRGAEEQYF